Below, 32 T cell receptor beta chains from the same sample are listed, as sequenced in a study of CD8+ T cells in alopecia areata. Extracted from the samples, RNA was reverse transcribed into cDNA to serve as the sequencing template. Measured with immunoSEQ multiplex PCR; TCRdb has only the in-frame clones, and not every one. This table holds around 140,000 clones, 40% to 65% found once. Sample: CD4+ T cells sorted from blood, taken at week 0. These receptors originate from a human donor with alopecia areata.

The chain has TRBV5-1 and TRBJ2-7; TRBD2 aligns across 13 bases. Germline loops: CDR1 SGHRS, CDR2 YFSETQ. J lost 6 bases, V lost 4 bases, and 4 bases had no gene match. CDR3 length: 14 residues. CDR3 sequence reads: CASSIGTSGTEQYF. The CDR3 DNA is TGCGCCAGCAGCATTGGGACTAGCGGGACCGAGCAGTACTTC.

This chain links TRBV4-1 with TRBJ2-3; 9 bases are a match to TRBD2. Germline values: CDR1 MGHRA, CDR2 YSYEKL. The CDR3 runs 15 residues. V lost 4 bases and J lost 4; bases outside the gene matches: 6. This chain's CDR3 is CASSLRAGGADTQYF. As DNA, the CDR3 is TGCGCCAGCAGCCTGCGAGCGGGAGGAGCAGATACGCAGTATTTT.

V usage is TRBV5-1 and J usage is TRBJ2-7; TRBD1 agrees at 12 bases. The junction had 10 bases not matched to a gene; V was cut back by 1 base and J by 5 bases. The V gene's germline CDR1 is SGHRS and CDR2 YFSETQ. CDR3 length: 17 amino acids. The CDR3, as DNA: TGCGCCAGCAGCTTGAGGTCGGGAGGGACAGGGGGCGACGAGCAGTACTTC. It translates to CASSLRSGGTGGDEQYF.

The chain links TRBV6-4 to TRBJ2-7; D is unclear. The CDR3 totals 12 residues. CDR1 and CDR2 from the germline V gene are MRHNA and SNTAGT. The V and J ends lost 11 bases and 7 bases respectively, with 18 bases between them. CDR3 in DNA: TGTGCCTCTCGGAGAGGAGACGGTGAGCAGTACTTC. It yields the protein CASRRGDGEQYF.

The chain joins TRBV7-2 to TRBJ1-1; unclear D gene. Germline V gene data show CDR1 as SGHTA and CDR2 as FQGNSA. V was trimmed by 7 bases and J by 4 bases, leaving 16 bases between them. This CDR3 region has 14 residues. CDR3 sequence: CASTYSTGSTEAFF. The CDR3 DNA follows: TGTGCCAGCACCTACAGTACGGGTTCCACTGAAGCTTTCTTT.

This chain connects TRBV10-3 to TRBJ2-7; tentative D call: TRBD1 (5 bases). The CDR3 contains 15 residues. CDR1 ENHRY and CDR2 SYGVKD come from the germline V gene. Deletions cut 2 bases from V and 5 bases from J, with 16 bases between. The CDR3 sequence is CAISESQGRHHEQYF. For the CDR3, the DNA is TGTGCCATCAGTGAGAGCCAGGGCAGGCACCACGAGCAGTACTTC.

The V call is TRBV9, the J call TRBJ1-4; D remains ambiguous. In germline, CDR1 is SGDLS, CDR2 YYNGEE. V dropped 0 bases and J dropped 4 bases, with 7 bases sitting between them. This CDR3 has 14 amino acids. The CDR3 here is CASSVGGYNEKLFF. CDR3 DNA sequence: TGTGCCAGCAGCGTAGGAGGGTATAATGAAAAACTGTTTTTT.

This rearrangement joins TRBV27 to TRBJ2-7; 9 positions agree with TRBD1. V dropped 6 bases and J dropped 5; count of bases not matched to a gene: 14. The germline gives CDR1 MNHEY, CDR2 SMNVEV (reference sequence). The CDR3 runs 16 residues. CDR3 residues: CASSREAGQGAHEQYF. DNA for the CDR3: TGTGCCAGCAGCCGAGAAGCGGGACAGGGTGCACACGAGCAGTACTTC.

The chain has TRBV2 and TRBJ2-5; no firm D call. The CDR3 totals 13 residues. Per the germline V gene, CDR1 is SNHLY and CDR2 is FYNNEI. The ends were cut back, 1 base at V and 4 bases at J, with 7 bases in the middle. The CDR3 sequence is CASSEGQLETQYF. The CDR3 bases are TGTGCCAGCAGTGAAGGGCAGTTAGAGACCCAGTACTTC.

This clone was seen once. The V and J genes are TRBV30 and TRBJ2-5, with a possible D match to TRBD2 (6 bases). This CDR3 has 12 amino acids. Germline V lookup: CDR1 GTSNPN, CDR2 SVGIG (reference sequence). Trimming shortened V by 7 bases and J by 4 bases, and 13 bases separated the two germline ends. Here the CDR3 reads CASYRRGETQYF. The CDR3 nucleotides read TGTGCCTCTTATAGGCGGGGAGAGACCCAGTACTTC.

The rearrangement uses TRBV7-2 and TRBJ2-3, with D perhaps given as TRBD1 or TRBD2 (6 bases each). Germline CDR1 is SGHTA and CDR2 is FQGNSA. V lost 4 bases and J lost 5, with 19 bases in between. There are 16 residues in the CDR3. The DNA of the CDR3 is TGTGCCAGCAGCTCCGGACAGCGGGCGGCGGTAGATACGCAGTATTTT. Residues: CASSSGQRAAVDTQYF.

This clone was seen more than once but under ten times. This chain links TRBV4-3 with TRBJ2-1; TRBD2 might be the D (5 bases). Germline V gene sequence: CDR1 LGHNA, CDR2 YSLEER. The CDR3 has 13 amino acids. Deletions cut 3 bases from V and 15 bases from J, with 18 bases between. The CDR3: CASSQEPGRAGFF. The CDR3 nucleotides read TGCGCCAGCAGCCAGGAACCCGGCCGTGCGGGGTTCTTC.

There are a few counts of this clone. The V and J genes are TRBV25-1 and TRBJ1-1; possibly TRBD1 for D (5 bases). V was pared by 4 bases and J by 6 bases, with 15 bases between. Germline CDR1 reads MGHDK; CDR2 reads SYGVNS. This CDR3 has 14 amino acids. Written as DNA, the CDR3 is TGTGCCAGCAGTGGGGACCCCGGAGCACCTGAAGCTTTCTTT. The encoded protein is CASSGDPGAPEAFF.

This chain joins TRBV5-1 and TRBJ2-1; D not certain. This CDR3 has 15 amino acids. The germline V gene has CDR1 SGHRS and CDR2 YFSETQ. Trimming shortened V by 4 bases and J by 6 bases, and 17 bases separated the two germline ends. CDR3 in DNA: TGCGCCAGCAGCGCCGAACTTGGGCTTATCAATGAGCAGTTCTTC. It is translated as CASSAELGLINEQFF.

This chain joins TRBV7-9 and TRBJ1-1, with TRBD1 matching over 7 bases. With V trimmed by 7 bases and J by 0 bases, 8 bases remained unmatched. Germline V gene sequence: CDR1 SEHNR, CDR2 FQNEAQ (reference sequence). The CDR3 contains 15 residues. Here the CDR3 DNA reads TGTGCCAGCACCAAGCCGGGACAGATGAACACTGAAGCTTTCTTT. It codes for CASTKPGQMNTEAFF.

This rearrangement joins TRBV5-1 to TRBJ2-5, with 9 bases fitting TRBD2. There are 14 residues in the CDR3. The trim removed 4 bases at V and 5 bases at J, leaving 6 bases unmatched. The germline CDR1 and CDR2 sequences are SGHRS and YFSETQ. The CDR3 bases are TGCGCCAGCAGCGGCGGGAGGGCGGAGGAGACCCAGTACTTC. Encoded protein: CASSGGRAEETQYF.

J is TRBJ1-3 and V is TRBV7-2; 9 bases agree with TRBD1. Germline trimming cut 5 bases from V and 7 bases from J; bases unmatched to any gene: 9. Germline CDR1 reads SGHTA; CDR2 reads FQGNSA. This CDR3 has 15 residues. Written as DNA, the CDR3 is TGTGCCAGCAGCGTACGGGGACAGGGAGAGAACACCATATATTTT. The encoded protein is CASSVRGQGENTIYF.

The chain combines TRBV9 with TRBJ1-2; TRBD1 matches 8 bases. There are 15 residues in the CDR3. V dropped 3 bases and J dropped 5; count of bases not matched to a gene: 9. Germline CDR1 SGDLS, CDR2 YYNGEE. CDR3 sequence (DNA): TGTGCCAGCAGCGACATAAGGACAGGGCCTTATGGCTACACCTTC. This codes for CASSDIRTGPYGYTF. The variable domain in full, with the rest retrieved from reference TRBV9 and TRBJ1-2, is DSGVTQTPKHLITATGQRVTLRCSPRSGDLSVYWYQQSLDQGLQFLIQYYNGEERAKGNILERFSAQQFPDLHSELNLSSLELGDSALYFCASSDIRTGPYGYTFGSGTRLTVV.

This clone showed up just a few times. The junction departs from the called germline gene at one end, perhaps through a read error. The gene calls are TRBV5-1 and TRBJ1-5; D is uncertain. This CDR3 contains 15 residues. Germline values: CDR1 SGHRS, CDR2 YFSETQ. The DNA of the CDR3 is TGCGCCAGCAGATTGGGTCCAGTTAGCAATCAGCCCCAGCATTTT. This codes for CASRLGPVSNQPQHF.

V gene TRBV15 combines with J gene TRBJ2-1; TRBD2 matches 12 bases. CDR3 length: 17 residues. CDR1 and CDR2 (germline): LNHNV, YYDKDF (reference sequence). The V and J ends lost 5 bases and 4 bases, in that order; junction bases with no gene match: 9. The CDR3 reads CATSPRLAGVKYNEQFF. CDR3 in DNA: TGTGCCACCAGCCCTCGACTAGCGGGAGTAAAGTACAATGAGCAGTTCTTC.

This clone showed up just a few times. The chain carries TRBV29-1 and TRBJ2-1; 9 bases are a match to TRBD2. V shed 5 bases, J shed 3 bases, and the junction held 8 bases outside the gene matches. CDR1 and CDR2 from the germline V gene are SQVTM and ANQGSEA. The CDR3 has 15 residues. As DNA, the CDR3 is TGCAGCGTTATAGCGGGAGAGAGCCACTACAATGAGCAGTTCTTC. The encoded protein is CSVIAGESHYNEQFF.

The CDR3 bases are TGTGCCAGCAACCCCTGGGCGGGAGTAAGAGAGACCCAGTACTTC. This encodes CASNPWAGVRETQYF. The chain uses TRBV7-2 and TRBJ2-5, with 7 bases fitting TRBD2. J lost 4 bases, V lost 7 bases, and 12 bases had no gene match. The CDR3 runs to 15 residues. Per germline, CDR1 SGHTA and CDR2 FQGNSA.

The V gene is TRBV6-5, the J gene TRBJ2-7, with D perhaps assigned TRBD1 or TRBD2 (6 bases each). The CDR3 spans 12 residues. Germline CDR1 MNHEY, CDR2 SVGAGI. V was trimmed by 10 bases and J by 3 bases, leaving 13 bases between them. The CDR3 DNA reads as TGTGCCACGCAAGGGGGGATCTACGAGCAGTACTTC. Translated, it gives CATQGGIYEQYF.

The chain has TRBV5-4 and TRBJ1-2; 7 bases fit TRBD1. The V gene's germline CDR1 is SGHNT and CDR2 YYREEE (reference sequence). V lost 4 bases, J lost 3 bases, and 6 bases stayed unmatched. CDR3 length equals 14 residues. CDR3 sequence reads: CASSGRQGDYGYTF. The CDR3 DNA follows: TGTGCCAGCAGCGGAAGACAGGGCGACTATGGCTACACCTTC. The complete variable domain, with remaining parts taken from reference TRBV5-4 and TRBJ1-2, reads ETGVTQSPTHLIKTRGQQVTLRCSSQSGHNTVSWYQQALGQGPQFIFQYYREEENGRGNFPPRFSGLQFPNYSSELNVNALELDDSALYLCASSGRQGDYGYTFGSGTRLTVV.

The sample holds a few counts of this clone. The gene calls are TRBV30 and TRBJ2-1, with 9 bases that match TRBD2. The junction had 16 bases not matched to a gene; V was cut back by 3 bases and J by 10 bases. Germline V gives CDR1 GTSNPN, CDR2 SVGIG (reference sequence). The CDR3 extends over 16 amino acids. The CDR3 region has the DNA TGTGCCTGGAGCGGGACTGGTAGCGGGAGTCGCAGGGAGCAGTTCTTC. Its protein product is CAWSGTGSGSRREQFF.

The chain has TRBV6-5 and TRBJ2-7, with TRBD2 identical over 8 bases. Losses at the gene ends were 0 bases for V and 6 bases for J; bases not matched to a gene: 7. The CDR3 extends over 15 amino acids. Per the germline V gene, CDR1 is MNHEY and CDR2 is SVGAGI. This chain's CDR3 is CASSYSAGVVSEQYF. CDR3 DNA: TGTGCCAGCAGTTACTCAGCGGGGGTAGTCAGCGAGCAGTACTTC.

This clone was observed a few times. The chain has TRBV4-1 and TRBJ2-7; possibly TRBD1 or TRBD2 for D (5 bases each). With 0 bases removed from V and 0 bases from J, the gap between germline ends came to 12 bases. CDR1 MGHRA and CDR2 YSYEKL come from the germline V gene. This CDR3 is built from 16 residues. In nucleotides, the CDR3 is TGCGCCAGCAGCCAAGATCTTGCAGGGAGCTCCTACGAGCAGTACTTC. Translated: CASSQDLAGSSYEQYF.

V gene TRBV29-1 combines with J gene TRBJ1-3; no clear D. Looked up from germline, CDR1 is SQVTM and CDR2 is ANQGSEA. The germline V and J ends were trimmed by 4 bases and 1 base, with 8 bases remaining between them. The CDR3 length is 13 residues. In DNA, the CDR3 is TGCAGCGTTGTGACGTTTTCTGGAAACACCATATATTTT. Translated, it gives CSVVTFSGNTIYF. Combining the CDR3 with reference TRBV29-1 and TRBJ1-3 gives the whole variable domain SAVISQKPSRDICQRGTSLTIQCQVDSQVTMMFWYRQQPGQSLTLIATANQGSEATYESGFVIDKFPISRPNLTFSTLTVSNMSPEDSSIYLCSVVTFSGNTIYFGEGSWLTVV.

CDR3 in DNA: TGCAGCGTTGAAGCTGATAGGGGGGCGACCCAGTACTTC. It encodes CSVEADRGATQYF. The chain links TRBV29-1 to TRBJ2-5; perhaps D is TRBD1 or TRBD2 (6 bases each). Germline CDR1 SQVTM, CDR2 ANQGSEA. V was trimmed by 1 base and J by 7 bases, leaving 13 bases between them. This CDR3 contains 13 residues. Full variable domain (remainder filled in from reference TRBV29-1 and TRBJ2-5): SAVISQKPSRDICQRGTSLTIQCQVDSQVTMMFWYRQQPGQSLTLIATANQGSEATYESGFVIDKFPISRPNLTFSTLTVSNMSPEDSSIYLCSVEADRGATQYFGPGTRLLVL.

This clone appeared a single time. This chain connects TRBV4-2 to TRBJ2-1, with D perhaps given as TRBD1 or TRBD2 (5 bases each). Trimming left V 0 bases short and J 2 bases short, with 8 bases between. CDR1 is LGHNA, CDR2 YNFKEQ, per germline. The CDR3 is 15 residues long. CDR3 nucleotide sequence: TGTGCCAGCAGCCAAGAATTGGGACCCTACAATGAGCAGTTCTTC. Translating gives CASSQELGPYNEQFF.

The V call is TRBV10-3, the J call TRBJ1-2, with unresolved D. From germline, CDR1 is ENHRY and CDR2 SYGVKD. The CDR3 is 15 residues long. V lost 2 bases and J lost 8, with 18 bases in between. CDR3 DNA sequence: TGTGCCATCAGTGAGAACGCCGGGCAAACGAGGGGCTACACCTTC. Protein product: CAISENAGQTRGYTF.

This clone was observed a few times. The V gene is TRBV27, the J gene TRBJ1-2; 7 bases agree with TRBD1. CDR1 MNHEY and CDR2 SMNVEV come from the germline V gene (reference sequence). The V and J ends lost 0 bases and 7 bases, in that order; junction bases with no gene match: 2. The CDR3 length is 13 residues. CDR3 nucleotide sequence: TGTGCCAGCAGTTTATCCGCAGGGGGTGGCTACACCTTC. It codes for CASSLSAGGGYTF.